This record concerns one T cell receptor (beta chain) sequence. The sample comes from a study of control samples from healthy donors and cancer patients. Germline CDR1 is LGHDT and CDR2 is YNNKEL (reference sequence). There are 14 residues in the CDR3. V lost 1 base and J 7 bases, leaving 13 bases between the germline ends. The assay was immunoSEQ multiplex PCR, and TCRdb's table has in-frame clones only and misses some. The sample contains some 200,000 clones, around 94% of which appear only once. This rearrangement joins TRBV3-1 (or the pseudogene TRBV3-2) to TRBJ1-1, with D hard to call. The receptor was derived from a man aged 50-59 years in good health. The sequencing input was blood. The CDR3 DNA is TGTGCCAGCAGCCAAGGCAGGATTAGGAATGAAGCTTTCTTT. Amino acids: CASSQGRIRNEAFF.